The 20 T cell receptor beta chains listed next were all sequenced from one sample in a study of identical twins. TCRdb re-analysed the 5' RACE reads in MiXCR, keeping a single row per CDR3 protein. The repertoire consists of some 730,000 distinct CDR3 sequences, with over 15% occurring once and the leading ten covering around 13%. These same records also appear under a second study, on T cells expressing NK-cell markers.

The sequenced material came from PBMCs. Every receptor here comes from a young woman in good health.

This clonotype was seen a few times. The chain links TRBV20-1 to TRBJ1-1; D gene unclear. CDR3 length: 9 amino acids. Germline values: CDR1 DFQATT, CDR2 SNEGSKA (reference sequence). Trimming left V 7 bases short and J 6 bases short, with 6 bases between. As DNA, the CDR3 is TGCAGTGGAGGACCTGAAGCTTTCTTT. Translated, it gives CSGGPEAFF.

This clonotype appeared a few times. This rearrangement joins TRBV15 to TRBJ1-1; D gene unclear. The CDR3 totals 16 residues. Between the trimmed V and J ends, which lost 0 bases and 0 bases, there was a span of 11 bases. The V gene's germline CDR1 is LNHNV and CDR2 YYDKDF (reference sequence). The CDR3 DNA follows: TGTGCCACCAGCAGAGAAGGCCGACACTTGAACACTGAAGCTTTCTTT. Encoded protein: CATSREGRHLNTEAFF.

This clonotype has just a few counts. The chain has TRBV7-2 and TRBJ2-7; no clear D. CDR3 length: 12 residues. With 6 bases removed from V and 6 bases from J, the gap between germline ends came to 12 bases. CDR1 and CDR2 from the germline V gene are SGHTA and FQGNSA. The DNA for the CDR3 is TGTGCCAGCAGTCATGCCGGGCGCGAGCAGTACTTC. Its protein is CASSHAGREQYF.

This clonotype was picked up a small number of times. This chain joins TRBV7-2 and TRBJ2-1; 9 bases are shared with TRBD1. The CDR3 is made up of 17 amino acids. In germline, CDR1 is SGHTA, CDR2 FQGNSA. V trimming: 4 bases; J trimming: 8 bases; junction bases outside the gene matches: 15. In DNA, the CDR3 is TGTGCCAGCAGCTCGCCCCATAGAGACAGGGGGGTCTATGAGCAGTTCTTC. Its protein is CASSSPHRDRGVYEQFF.

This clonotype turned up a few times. CDR3 nucleotides: TGTGCCAGCAGGGTTGGACTCCGCTTAGAGCAGTACTTC. Its protein product is CASRVGLRLEQYF. The chain employs TRBV12-3 or TRBV12-4 and TRBJ2-7; tentatively, D is TRBD2 (5 bases). The CDR3 contains 13 residues. V dropped 6 bases and J dropped 7 bases, with 16 bases sitting between them.

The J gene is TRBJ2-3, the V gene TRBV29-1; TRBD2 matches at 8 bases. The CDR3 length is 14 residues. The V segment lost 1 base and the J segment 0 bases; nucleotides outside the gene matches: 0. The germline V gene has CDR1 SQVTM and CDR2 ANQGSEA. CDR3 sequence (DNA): TGCAGCGTTGAAGCTAGCGGGAGCACAGATACGCAGTATTTT. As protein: CSVEASGSTDTQYF.

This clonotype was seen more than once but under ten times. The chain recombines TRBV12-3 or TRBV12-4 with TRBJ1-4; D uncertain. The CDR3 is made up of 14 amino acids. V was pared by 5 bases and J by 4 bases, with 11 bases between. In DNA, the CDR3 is TGTGCCAGCAGTCCGGGAAGTTATAATGAAAAACTGTTTTTT. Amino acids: CASSPGSYNEKLFF.

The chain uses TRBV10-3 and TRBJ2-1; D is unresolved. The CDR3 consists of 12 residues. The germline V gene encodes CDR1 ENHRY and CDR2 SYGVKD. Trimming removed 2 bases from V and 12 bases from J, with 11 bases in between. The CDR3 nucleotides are TGTGCCATCAGTGAGCCCGGAGAAGGGCAGTTCTTC. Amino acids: CAISEPGEGQFF.

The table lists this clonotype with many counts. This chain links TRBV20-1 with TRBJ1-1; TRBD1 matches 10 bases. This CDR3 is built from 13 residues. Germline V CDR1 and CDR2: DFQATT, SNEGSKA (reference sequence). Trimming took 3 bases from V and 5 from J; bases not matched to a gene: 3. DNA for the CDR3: TGCAGTGCTAGCAGGACAGGGGGTACTGAAGCTTTCTTT. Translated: CSASRTGGTEAFF.

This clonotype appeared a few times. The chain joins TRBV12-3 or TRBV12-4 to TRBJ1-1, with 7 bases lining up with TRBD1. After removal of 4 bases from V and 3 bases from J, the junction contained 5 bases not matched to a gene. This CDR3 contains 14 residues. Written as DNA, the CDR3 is TGTGCCAGCAGTTGGGGACAGCAGGACACTGAAGCTTTCTTT. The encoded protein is CASSWGQQDTEAFF.

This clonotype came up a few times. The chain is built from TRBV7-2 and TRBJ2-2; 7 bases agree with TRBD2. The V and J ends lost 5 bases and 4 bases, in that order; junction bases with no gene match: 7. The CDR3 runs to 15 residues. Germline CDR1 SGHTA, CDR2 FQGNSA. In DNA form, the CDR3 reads TGTGCCAGCAGCCCCAAGCGGGGAAGCACCGGGGAGCTGTTTTTT. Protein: CASSPKRGSTGELFF.

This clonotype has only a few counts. The CDR3, as DNA: TGTGCCAGCAGCTTAAGCGGGGGGCCAAGAAATGAGCAGTTCTTC. Amino acids: CASSLSGGPRNEQFF. The chain has TRBV11-3 and TRBJ2-1, with 9 nucleotides matching TRBD2. V gave up 2 bases and J gave up 7 bases; unmatched junction bases: 6. The CDR3 is 15 amino acids. Germline CDR1 is SGHNT and CDR2 is YENEEA.

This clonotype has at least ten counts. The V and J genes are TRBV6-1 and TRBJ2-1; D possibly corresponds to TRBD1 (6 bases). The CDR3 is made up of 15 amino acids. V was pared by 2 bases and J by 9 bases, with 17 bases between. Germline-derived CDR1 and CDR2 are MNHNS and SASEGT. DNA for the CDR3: TGTGCCAGCAGTGAACACGGACAGCGGTGGGGTGAGCAGTTCTTC. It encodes CASSEHGQRWGEQFF.

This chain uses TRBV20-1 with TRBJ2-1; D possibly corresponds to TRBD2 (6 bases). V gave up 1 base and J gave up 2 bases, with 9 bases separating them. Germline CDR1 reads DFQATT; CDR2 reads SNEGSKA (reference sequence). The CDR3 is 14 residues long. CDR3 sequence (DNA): TGCAGTGCTAGAGGGGTAGCGGCCTACAATGAGCAGTTCTTC. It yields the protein CSARGVAAYNEQFF.

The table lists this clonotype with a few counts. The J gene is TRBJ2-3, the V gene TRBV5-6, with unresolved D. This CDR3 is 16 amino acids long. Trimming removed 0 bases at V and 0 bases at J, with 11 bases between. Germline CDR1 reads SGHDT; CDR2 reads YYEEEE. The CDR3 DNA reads TGTGCCAGCAGCTTGGTACCAGCCCCTAGCACAGATACGCAGTATTTT. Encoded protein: CASSLVPAPSTDTQYF. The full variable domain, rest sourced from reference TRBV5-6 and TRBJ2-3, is DAGVTQSPTHLIKTRGQQVTLRCSPKSGHDTVSWYQQALGQGPQFIFQYYEEEERQRGNFPDRFSGHQFPNYSSELNVNALLLGDSALYLCASSLVPAPSTDTQYFGPGTRLTVL.

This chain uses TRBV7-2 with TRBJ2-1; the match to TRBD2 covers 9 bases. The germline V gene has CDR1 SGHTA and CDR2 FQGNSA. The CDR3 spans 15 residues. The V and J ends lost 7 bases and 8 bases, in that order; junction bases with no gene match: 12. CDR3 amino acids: CASNGGREGTDEQFF. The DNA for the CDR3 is TGTGCCAGCAACGGGGGGCGGGAGGGGACAGATGAGCAGTTCTTC.

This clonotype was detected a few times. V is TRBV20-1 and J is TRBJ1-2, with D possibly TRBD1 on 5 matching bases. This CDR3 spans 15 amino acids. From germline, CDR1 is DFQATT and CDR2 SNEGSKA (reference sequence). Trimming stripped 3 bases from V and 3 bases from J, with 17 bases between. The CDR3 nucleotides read TGCAGTGCTAGTTTCAGCAGAGGGGCTGACTATGGCTACACCTTC. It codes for CSASFSRGADYGYTF.

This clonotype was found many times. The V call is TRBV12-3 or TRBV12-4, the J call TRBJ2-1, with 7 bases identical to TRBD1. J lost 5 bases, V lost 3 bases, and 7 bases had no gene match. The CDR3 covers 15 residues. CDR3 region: CASSFKGGLDNEQFF. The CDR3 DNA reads TGTGCCAGCAGTTTTAAAGGGGGCCTAGACAATGAGCAGTTCTTC.

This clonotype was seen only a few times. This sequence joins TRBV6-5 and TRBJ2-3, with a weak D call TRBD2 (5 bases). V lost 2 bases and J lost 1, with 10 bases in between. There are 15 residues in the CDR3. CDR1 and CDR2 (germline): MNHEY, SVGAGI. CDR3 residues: CASSYRRVGTDTQYF. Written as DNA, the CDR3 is TGTGCCAGCAGTTACCGGCGGGTGGGCACAGATACGCAGTATTTT.

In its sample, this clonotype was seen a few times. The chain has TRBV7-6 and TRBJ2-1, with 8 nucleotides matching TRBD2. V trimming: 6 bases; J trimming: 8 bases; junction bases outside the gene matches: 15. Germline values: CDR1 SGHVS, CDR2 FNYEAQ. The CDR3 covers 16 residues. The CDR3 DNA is TGTGCCAGCAGTACGCAGCGGGGGAGAACTCGACATGAGCAGTTCTTC. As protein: CASSTQRGRTRHEQFF. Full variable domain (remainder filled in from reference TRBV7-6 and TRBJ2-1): GAGVSQSPRYKVTKRGQDVALRCDPISGHVSLYWYRQALGQGPEFLTYFNYEAQQDKSGLPNDRFSAERPEGSISTLTIQRTEQRDSAMYRCASSTQRGRTRHEQFFGPGTRLTVL.